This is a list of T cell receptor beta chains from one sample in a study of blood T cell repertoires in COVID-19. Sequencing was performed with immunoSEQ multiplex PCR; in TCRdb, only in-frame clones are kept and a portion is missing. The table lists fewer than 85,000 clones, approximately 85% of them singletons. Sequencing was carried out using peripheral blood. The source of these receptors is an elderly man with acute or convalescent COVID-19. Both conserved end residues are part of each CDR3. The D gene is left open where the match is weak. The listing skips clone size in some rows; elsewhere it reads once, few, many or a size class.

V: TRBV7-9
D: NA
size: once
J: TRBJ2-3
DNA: TGTGCCGTCAGGGCCCCCGCCACAGATACGCAGTATTTT
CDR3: CAVRAPATDTQYF

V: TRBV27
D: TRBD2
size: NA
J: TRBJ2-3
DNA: TGTGCCAGCAGTCGGACTAGCGGGGGAGATACGCAGTATTTT
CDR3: CASSRTSGGDTQYF

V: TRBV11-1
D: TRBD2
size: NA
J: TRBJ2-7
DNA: TGTGCCAGCAGCTTAGCCGGGACTAGCGGGATCTACGAGCAGTACTTC
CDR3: CASSLAGTSGIYEQYF

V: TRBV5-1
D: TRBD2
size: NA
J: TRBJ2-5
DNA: TGCGCCAGCAGCTTTCAGGGACTAGCGGGAGACGGGGAGACCCAGTACTTC
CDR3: CASSFQGLAGDGETQYF

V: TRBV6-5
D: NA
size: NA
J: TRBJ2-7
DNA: TGTGCCAGCAGTTTTCAGCCGGGACAAGGATACTACGAGCAGTACTTC
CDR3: CASSFQPGQGYYEQYF

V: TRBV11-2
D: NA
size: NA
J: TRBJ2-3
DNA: TGTGCCAGCAGCTTAAACCCGGGAAAGCAGTATTTT
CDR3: CASSLNPGKQYF

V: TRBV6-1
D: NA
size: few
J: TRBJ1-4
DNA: TGTGCCAGCAGTGAATTGGGGGGACCAACTAATGAAAAACTGTTTTTT
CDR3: CASSELGGPTNEKLFF

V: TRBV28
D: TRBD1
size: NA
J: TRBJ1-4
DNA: TGTGCCAGCATACAGGGGTCAACTAATGAAAAACTGTTTTTT
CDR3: CASIQGSTNEKLFF

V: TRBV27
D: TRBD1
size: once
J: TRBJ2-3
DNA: TGTGCCAGCAGCCCCCTACCCGGGACAGGGCTCACAGATACGCAGTATTTT
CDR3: CASSPLPGTGLTDTQYF

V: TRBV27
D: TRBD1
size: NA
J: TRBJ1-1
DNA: TGTGCCAGCAGTTTAGGGACAGGGGGCACTGAAGCTTTCTTT
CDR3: CASSLGTGGTEAFF

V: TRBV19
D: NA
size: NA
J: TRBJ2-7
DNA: TGTGCCAGTAGCGAGAGGGATAGACCCTACGAGCAGTACTTC
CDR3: CASSERDRPYEQYF

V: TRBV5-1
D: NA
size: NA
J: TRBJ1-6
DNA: TGCGCCAGCAGCTTGGTCGGGAACTCCAATTCACCCCTCCACTTT
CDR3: CASSLVGNSNSPLHF

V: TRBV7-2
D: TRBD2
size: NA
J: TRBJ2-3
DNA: TGTGCCAGCAGCATACCGGGACTAGCGGGGGATACGCAGTATTTT
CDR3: CASSIPGLAGDTQYF

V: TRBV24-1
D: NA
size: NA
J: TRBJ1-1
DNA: TGTGCCACCCGGATGGAGGAGAACACTGAAGCTTTCTTT
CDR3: CATRMEENTEAFF

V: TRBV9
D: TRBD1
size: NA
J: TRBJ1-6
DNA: TGTGCCAGCAGGGGCGGGGACAGGACCAATTCACCCCTCCACTTT
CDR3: CASRGGDRTNSPLHF

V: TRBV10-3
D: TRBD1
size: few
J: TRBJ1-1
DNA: TGTGCCATCAGCCGGACAGGGGGCCTGGACACTGAAGCTTTCTTT
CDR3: CAISRTGGLDTEAFF

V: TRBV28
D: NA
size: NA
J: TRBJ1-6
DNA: TGTGCCAGCAGTTTGGAGACAGGAACATCACCCCTCCACTTT
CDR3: CASSLETGTSPLHF

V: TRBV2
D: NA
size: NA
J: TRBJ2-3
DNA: TGTGCCAGCAGTGCGGTACTAAGCACAGATACGCAGTATTTT
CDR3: CASSAVLSTDTQYF

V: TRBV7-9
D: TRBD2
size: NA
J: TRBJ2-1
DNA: TGTGCCAGCAGCTTAGGACTAGCGGGAACCTACAATGAGCAGTTCTTC
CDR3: CASSLGLAGTYNEQFF

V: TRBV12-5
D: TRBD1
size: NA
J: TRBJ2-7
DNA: TGTGCTAGTGGTTTGTCGGGACAGGGTTACGAGCAGTACTTC
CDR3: CASGLSGQGYEQYF

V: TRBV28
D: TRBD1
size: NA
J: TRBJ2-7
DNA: TGTGCCAGCACCAAGACCGGGACAGGGTTCTACGAGCAGTACTTC
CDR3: CASTKTGTGFYEQYF

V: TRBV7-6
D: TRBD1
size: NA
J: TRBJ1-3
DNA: TGTGCCAGCAGCTTACTGGGACAGGGGGTGTCTGGAAACACCATATATTTT
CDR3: CASSLLGQGVSGNTIYF

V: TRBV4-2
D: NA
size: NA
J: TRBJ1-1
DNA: TGTGCCAGCAGCCCAATTTCTATAGACAGGGAAGCTTTCTTT
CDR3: CASSPISIDREAFF

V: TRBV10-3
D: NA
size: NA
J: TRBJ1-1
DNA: TGTGCCATCAGCGGGAGGGGCAGGTTGGAAGCTTTCTTT
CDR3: CAISGRGRLEAFF

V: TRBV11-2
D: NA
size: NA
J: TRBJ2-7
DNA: TGTGCCAGCAGCACCGAGGTGGGGCAGGTAGGGCAGTACTTC
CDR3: CASSTEVGQVGQYF

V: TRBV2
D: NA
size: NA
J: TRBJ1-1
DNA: TGTGCCAGCAGTGTAATGGGGGCAGGCCGTGAAGCTTTCTTT
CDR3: CASSVMGAGREAFF

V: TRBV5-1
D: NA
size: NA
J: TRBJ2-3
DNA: TGCGCCAGCAGCCCACCCACAACAGGCACAGATACGCAGTATTTT
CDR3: CASSPPTTGTDTQYF

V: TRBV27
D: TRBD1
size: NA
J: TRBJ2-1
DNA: TGTGCCAGCAGCCAACCCACAGGGGGCTCCTACAATGAGCAGTTCTTC
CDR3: CASSQPTGGSYNEQFF

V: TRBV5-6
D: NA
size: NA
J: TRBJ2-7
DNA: TGTGCCAGCAGCTTCCCTGAGGATAGCGCAAACTCCTACGAGCAGTACTTC
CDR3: CASSFPEDSANSYEQYF

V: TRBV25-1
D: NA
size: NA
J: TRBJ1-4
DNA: TGTGCCAGCAGTGACCTCGGGGAAAAACTGTTTTTT
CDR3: CASSDLGEKLFF

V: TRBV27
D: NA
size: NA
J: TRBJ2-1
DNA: TGTGCCAGCAGTTTAACTAGCCGGTCCTACAATGAGCAGTTCTTC
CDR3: CASSLTSRSYNEQFF

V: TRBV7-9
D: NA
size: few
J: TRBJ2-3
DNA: TGTGCCAGCAGCTTACGAGTAGGGGACACAGATACGCAGTATTTT
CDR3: CASSLRVGDTDTQYF

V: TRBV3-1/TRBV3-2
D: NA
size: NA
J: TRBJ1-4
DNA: TGTGCCAGCAGCCAAGGCAGGGTCTCAACTAATGAAAAACTGTTTTTT
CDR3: CASSQGRVSTNEKLFF

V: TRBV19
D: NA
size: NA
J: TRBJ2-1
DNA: TGTGCCAGTAGTAGAGCCGGGGGCTCCTACAATGAGCAGTTCTTC
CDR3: CASSRAGGSYNEQFF

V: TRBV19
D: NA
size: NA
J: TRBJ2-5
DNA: TGTGCCAGTAGTACGAGGTTTTTTGAGACCCAGTACTTC
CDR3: CASSTRFFETQYF

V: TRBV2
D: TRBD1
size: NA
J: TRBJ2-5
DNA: TGTGCCAGCAGTCCTACAGGGGTCCAAGAGACCCAGTACTTC
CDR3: CASSPTGVQETQYF

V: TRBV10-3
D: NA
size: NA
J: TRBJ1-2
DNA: TGTGCCATCCCAGGGATTTATTATGGCTACACCTTC
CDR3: CAIPGIYYGYTF

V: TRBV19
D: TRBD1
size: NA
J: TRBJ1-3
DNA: TGTGCCAGTAGCCCGACGGACAGGGGTCACTCTGGAAACACCATATATTTT
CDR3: CASSPTDRGHSGNTIYF

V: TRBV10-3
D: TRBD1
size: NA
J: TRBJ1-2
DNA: TGTGCCATCAGTGAATTTCAGGGGGCGCTTAATGGCTACACCTTC
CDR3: CAISEFQGALNGYTF

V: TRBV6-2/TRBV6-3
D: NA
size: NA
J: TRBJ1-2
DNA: TGTGCCAGCAGTTTACAGGTGGTGGATGGCTACACCTTC
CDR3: CASSLQVVDGYTF

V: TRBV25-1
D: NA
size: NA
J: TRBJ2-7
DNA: TGTGCCAGCAGTGAGGCGGACGAGCAGTACTTC
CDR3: CASSEADEQYF

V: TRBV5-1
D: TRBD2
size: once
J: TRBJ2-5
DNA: TGCGCCAGCAGAATTACTAGCGGGGGGCAAGAGACCCAGTACTTC
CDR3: CASRITSGGQETQYF

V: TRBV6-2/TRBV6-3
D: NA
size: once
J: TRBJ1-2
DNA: TGTGCCAGCAGTTGGGCAGGAGGCTATGGCTACACCTTC
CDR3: CASSWAGGYGYTF

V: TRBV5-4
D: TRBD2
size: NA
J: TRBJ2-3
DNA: TGTGCCAGCAGTCCCGGGACTAGCGGGGATACGCAGTATTTT
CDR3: CASSPGTSGDTQYF

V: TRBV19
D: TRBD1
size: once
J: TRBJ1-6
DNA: TGTGCCAGCGATCCGGGACAGAATAATTCACCCCTCCACTTT
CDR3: CASDPGQNNSPLHF

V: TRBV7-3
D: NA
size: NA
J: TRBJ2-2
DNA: TGTGCCAGCAGGGCTGATTCGAACACCGGGGAGCTGTTTTTT
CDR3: CASRADSNTGELFF